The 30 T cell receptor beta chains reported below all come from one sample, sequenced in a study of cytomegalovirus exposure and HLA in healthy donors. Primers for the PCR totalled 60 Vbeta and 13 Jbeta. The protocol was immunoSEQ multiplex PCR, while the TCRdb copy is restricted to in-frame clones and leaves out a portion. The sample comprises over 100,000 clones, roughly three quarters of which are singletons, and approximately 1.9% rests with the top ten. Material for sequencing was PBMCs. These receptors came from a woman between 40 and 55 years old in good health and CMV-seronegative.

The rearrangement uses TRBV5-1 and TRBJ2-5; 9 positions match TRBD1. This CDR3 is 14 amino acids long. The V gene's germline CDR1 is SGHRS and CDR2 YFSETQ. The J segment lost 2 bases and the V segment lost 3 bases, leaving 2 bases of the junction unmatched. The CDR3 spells CASSSGTGQETQYF. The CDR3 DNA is TGCGCCAGCAGCTCCGGGACAGGGCAAGAGACCCAGTACTTC.

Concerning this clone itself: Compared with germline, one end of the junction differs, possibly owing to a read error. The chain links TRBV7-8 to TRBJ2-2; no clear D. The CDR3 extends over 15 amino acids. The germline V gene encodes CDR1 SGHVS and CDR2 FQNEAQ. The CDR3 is CAGSWAAQFTGELFF. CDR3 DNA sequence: TGTGCCGGCAGTTGGGCCGCACAATTCACCGGGGAGCTGTTTTTT.

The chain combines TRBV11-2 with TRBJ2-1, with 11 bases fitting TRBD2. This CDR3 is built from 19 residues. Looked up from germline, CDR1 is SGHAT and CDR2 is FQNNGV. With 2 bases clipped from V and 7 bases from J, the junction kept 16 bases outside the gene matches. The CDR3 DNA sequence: TGTGCCAGCAGCTTAACCCGTCTCCAACTAGCGGGAGCACGAAATGAGCAGTTCTTC. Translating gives CASSLTRLQLAGARNEQFF.

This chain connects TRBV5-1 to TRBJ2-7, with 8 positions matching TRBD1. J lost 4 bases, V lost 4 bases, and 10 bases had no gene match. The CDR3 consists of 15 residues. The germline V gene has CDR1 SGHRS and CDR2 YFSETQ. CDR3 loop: CASSRRGLTDYEQYF. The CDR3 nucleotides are TGCGCCAGCAGCCGCAGGGGGCTAACCGATTACGAGCAGTACTTC. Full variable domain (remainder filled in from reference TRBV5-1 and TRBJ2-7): KAGVTQTPRYLIKTRGQQVTLSCSPISGHRSVSWYQQTPGQGLQFLFEYFSETQRNKGNFPGRFSGRQFSNSRSEMNVSTLELGDSALYLCASSRRGLTDYEQYFGPGTRLTVT.

The CDR3, as DNA: TGTGCCAGCAGCCCGGGACAGGGGGCCAAGGAGACCCAGTACTTC. Translated, it gives CASSPGQGAKETQYF. The rearrangement joins TRBV28 to TRBJ2-5; 12 bases line up with TRBD1. The CDR3 runs 15 residues. The germline gives CDR1 MDHEN, CDR2 SYDVKM. The V gene end was trimmed by 6 bases and the J gene end by 5 bases; junction bases not matched to a gene: 7.

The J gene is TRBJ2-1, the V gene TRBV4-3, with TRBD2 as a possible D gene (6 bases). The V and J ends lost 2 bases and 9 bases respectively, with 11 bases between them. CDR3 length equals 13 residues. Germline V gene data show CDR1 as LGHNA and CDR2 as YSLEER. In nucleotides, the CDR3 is TGCGCCAGCAGCCAACCTGGACTAAGTGAGCAGTTCTTC. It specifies CASSQPGLSEQFF.

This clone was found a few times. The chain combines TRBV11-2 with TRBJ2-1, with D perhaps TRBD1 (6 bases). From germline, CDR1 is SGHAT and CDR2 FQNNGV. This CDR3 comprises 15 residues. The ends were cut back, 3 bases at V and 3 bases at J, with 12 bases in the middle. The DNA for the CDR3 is TGTGCCAGCAGCTTGGGGGACACTCTCTACAATGAGCAGTTCTTC. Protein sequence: CASSLGDTLYNEQFF.

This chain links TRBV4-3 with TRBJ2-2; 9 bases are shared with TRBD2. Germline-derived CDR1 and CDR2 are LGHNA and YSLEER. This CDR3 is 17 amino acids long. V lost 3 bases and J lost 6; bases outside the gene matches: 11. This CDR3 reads CASSHPGAGGPPGELFF. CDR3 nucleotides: TGCGCCAGCAGCCATCCTGGGGCGGGAGGGCCCCCCGGGGAGCTGTTTTTT.

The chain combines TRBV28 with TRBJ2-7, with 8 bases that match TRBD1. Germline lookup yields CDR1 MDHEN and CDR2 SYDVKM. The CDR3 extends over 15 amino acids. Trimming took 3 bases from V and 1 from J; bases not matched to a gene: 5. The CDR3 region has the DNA TGTGCCAGCAGTTTCGTTCAGGGGGCTTCCTACGAGCAGTACTTC. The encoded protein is CASSFVQGASYEQYF.

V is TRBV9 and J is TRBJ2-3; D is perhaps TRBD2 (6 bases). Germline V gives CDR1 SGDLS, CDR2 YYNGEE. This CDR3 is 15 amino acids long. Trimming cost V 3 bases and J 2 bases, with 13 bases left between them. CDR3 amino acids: CASSGSGLSTDTQYF. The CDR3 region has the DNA TGTGCCAGCAGCGGCTCGGGACTGTCCACAGATACGCAGTATTTT. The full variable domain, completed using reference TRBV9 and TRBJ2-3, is DSGVTQTPKHLITATGQRVTLRCSPRSGDLSVYWYQQSLDQGLQFLIQYYNGEERAKGNILERFSAQQFPDLHSELNLSSLELGDSALYFCASSGSGLSTDTQYFGPGTRLTVL.

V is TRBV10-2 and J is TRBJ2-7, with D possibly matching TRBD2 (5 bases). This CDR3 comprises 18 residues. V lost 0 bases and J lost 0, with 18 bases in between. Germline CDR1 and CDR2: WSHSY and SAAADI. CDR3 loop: CASSESPPLALTSYEQYF. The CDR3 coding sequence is TGCGCCAGCAGTGAGTCCCCCCCTCTAGCTCTAACCTCCTACGAGCAGTACTTC.

CDR3 loop: CASSPRVVAGSGYNEQFF. The CDR3 DNA is TGTGCCAGCAGTCCACGGGTCGTAGCGGGAAGTGGTTACAATGAGCAGTTCTTC. V is TRBV27 and J is TRBJ2-1, with 8 nucleotides matching TRBD2. This CDR3 spans 18 amino acids. V shed 5 bases, J shed 4 bases, and the junction held 16 bases outside the gene matches. Germline-derived CDR1 and CDR2 are MNHEY and SMNVEV (reference sequence).

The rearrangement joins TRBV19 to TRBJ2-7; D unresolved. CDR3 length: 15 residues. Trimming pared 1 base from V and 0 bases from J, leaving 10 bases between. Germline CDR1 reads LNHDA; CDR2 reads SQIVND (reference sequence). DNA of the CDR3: TGTGCCAGTAGTATAGGGTCGGGTTACTCCTACGAGCAGTACTTC. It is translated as CASSIGSGYSYEQYF. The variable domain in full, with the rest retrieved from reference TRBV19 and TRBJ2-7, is DGGITQSPKYLFRKEGQNVTLSCEQNLNHDAMYWYRQDPGQGLRLIYYSQIVNDFQKGDIAEGYSVSREKKESFPLTVTSAQKNPTAFYLCASSIGSGYSYEQYFGPGTRLTVT.

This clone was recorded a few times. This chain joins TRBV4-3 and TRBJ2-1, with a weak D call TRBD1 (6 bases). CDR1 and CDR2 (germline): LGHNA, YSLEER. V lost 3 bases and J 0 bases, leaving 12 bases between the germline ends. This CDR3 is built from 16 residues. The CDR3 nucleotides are TGCGCCAGCAGCCAGGGGACAAGAAGCTCCTACAATGAGCAGTTCTTC. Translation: CASSQGTRSSYNEQFF.

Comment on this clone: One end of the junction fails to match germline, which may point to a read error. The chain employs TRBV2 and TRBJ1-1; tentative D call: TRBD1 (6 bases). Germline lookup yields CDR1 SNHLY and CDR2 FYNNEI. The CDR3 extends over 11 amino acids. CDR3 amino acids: CASSGQALQVF. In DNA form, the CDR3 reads TGTGCCAGCAGTGGACAGGCCCTTCAAGTCTTT. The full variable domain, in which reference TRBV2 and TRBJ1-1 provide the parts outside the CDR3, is EPEVTQTPSHQVTQMGQEVILRCVPISNHLYFYWYRQILGQKVEFLVSFYNNEISEKSEIFDDQFSVERPDGSNFTLKIRSTKLEDSAMYFCASSGQALQVFGQGTRLTVV.

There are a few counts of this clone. The CDR3 DNA reads as TGTGCCAGCAGCTTAGATCTGTATCTAGCGGGAGTCGAGGCAGATACGCAGTATTTT. Translation gives CASSLDLYLAGVEADTQYF. The chain combines TRBV11-2 with TRBJ2-3; 10 bases fit TRBD2. The CDR3 extends over 19 amino acids. V lost 0 bases and J lost 4; bases outside the gene matches: 13. CDR1 and CDR2 from the germline V gene are SGHAT and FQNNGV. Full variable domain (missing parts from reference TRBV11-2 and TRBJ2-3): EAGVAQSPRYKIIEKRQSVAFWCNPISGHATLYWYQQILGQGPKLLIQFQNNGVVDDSQLPKDRFSAERLKGVDSTLKIQPAKLEDSAVYLCASSLDLYLAGVEADTQYFGPGTRLTVL.

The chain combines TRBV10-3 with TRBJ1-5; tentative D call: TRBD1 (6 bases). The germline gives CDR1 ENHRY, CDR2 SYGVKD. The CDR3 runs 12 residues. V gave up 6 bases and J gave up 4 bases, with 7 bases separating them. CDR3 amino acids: CAIRDSNQPQHF. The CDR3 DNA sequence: TGTGCCATCAGGGACAGTAATCAGCCCCAGCATTTT.

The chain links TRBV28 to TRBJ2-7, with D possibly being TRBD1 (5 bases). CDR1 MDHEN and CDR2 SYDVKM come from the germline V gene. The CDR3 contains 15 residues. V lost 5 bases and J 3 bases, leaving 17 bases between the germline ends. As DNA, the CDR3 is TGTGCCAGCAGTCCCCTGGCCGAACAGGACTACGAGCAGTACTTC. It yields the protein CASSPLAEQDYEQYF.

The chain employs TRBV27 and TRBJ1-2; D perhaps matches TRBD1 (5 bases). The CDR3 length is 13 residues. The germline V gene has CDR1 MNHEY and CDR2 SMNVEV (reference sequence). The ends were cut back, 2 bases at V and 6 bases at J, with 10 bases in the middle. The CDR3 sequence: CASSLTGGDGYTF. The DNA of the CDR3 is TGTGCCAGCAGTTTAACAGGAGGGGATGGCTACACCTTC.

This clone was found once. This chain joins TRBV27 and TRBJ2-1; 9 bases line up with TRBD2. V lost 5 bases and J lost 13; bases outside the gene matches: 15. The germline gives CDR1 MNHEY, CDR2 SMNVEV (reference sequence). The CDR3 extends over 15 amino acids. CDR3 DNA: TGTGCCAGCAGTGAAAGACTAGCGGACCAAAAACTCCAGTTCTTC. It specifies CASSERLADQKLQFF.

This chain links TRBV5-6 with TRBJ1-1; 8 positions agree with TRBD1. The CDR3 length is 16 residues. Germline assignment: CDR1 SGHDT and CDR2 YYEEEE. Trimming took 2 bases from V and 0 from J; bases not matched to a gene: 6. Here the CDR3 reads CASSFRDRPMNTEAFF. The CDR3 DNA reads TGTGCCAGCAGCTTCAGGGACAGGCCGATGAACACTGAAGCTTTCTTT.

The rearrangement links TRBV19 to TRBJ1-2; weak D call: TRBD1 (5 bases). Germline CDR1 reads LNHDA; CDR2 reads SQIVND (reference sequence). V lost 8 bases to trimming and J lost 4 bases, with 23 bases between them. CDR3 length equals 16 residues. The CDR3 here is CASRVDWVQRGYGYTF. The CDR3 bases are TGTGCCAGTCGCGTTGACTGGGTCCAAAGGGGCTATGGCTACACCTTC.

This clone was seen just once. The CDR3 here is CASRLAGNLNEQFF. The DNA for the CDR3 is TGTGCCAGCAGACTAGCGGGGAACCTGAATGAGCAGTTCTTC. The chain recombines TRBV28 with TRBJ2-1; 10 nucleotides line up with TRBD2. V was pared by 6 bases and J by 7 bases, with 6 bases of the junction left unmatched. The CDR3 is 14 amino acids. The germline V gene encodes CDR1 MDHEN and CDR2 SYDVKM.

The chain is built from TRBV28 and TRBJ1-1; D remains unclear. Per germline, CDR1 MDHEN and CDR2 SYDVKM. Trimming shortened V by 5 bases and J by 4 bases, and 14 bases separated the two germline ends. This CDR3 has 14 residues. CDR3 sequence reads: CASSPRITSTEAFF. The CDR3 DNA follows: TGTGCCAGCAGTCCCAGGATTACATCCACTGAAGCTTTCTTT.

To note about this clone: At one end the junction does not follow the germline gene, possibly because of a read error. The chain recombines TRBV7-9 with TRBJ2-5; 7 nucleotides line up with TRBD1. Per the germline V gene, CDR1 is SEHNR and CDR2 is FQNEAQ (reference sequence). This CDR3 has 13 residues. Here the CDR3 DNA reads TGTTCCAGCAGCTTAGACAGGGCAGAGACCCAGTACTTC. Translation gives CSSSLDRAETQYF.

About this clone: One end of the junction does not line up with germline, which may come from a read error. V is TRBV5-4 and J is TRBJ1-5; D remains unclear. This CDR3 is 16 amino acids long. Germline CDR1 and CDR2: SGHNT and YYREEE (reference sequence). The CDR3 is CASSQDFSRSNQPQHF. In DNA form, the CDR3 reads TGCGCCAGCAGCCAAGACTTCTCCAGAAGCAATCAGCCCCAGCATTTT.

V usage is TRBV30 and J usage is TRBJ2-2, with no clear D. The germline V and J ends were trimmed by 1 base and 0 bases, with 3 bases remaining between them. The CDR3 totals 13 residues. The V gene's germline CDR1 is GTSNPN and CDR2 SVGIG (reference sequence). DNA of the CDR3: TGTGCCTGGAGTGCAGCGAACACCGGGGAGCTGTTTTTT. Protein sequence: CAWSAANTGELFF.

The CDR3 sequence: CASSLGSGVSSYEQYF. Here the CDR3 DNA reads TGTGCCAGCAGTTTAGGAAGCGGGGTGAGCTCCTACGAGCAGTACTTC. The chain joins TRBV28 to TRBJ2-7; 7 bases are shared with TRBD2. CDR1 MDHEN and CDR2 SYDVKM come from the germline V gene. Trimming at V came to 2 bases and at J to 0 bases, leaving 7 bases not matched to a gene. This CDR3 region has 16 residues.

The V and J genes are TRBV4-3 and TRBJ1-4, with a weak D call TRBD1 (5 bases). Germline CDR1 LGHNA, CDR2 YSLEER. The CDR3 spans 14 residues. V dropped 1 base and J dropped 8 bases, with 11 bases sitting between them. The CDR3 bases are TGCGCCAGCAGCCAAGGCCCCCGGGGGGAAAAACTGTTTTTT. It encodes CASSQGPRGEKLFF.

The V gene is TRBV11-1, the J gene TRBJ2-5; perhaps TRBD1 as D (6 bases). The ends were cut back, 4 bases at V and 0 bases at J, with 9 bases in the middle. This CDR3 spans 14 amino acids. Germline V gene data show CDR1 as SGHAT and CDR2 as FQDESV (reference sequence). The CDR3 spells CASSSWTDQETQYF. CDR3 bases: TGTGCCAGCAGCTCGTGGACAGACCAAGAGACCCAGTACTTC.